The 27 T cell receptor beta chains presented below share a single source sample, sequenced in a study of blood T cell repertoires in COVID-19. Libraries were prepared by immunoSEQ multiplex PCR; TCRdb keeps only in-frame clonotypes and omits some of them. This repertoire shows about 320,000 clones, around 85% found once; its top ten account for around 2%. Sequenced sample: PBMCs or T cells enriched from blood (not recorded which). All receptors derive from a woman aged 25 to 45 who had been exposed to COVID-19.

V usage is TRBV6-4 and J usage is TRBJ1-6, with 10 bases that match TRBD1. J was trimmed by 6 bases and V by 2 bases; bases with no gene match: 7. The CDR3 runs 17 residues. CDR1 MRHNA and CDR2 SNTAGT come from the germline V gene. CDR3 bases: TGTGCCAGCAGTGACACCCGGGGACAGGGGAGTAATTCACCCCTCCACTTT. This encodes CASSDTRGQGSNSPLHF.

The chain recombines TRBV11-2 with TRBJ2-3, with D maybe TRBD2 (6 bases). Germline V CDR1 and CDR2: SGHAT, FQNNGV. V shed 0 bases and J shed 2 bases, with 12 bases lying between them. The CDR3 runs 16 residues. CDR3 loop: CASSLEPGTYTDTQYF. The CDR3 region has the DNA TGTGCCAGCAGCTTAGAACCCGGGACTTACACAGATACGCAGTATTTT.

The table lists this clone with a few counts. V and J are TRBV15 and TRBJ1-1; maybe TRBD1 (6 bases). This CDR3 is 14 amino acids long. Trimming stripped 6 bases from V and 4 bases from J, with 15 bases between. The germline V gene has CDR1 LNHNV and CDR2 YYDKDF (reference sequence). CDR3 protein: CATSTGFQGTEAFF. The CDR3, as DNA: TGTGCCACCAGTACAGGGTTTCAAGGCACTGAAGCTTTCTTT. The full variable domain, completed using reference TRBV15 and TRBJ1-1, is DAMVIQNPRYQVTQFGKPVTLSCSQTLNHNVMYWYQQKSSQAPKLLFHYYDKDFNNEADTPDNFQSRRPNTSFCFLDIRSPGLGDTAMYLCATSTGFQGTEAFFGQGTRLTVV.

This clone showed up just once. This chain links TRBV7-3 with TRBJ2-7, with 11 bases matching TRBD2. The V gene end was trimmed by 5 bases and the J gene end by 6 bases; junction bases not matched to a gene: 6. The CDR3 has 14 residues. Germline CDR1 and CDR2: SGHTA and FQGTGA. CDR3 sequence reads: CASSHTSGSAEQYF. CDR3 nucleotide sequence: TGTGCCAGCAGCCATACTAGCGGGAGCGCCGAGCAGTACTTC.

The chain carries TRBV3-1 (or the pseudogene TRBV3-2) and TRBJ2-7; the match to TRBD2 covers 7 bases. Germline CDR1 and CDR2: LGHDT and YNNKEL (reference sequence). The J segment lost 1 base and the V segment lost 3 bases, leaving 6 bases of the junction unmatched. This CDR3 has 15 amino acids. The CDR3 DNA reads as TGTGCCAGCAGCCAGGATGGACTAGTTTCCTACGAGCAGTACTTC. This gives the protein CASSQDGLVSYEQYF.

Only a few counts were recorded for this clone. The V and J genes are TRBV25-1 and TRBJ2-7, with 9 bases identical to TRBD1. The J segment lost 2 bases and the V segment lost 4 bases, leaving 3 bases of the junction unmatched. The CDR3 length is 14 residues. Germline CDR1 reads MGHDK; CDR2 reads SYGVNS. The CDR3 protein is CASSGTGVAYEQYF. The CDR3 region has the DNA TGTGCCAGCAGTGGGACAGGGGTGGCCTACGAGCAGTACTTC.

The CDR3 here is CSAENRAGYTF. The DNA for the CDR3 is TGCAGTGCCGAAAACAGGGCCGGCTACACCTTC. The chain couples TRBV20-1 to TRBJ1-2; a weak D match, TRBD1 (6 bases). This CDR3 has 11 amino acids. V shed 6 bases and J shed 8 bases, with 13 bases lying between them. Germline V gene data show CDR1 as DFQATT and CDR2 as SNEGSKA (reference sequence).

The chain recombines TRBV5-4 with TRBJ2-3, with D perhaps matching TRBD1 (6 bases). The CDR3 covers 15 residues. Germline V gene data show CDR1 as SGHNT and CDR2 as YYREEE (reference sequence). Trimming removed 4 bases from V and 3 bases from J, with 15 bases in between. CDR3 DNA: TGTGCCAGCAGCCCCCGGGATACAGGGACAGATACGCAGTATTTT. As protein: CASSPRDTGTDTQYF.

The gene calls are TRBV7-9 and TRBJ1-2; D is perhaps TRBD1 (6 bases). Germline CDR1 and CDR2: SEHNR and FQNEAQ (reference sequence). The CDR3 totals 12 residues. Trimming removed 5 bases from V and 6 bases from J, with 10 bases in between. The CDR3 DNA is TGTGCCAGCAGCCCATACAGGGATGGCTACACCTTC. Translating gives CASSPYRDGYTF.

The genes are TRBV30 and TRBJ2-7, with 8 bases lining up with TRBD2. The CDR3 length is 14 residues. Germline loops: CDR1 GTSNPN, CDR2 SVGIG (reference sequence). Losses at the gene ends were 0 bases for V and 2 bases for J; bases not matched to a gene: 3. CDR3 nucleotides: TGTGCCTGGAGTGTAAGCGGGAGTCCCTACGAGCAGTACTTC. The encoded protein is CAWSVSGSPYEQYF.

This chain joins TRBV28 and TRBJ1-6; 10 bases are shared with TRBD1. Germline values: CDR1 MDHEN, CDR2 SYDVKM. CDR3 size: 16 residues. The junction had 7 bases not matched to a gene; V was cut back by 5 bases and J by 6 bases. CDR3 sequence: CASSPPRDRGNSPLHF. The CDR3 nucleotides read TGTGCCAGCAGTCCACCCCGGGACAGGGGTAATTCACCCCTCCACTTT.

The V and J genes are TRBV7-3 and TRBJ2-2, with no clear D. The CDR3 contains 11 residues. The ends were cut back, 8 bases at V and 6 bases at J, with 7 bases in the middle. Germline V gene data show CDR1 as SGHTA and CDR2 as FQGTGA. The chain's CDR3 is CASSSPGELFF. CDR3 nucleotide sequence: TGTGCCAGCTCGAGTCCCGGGGAGCTGTTTTTT.

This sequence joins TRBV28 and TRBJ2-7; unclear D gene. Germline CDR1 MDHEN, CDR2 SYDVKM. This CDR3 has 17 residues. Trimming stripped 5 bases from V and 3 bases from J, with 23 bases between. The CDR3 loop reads CASSPPTPPASHYEQYF. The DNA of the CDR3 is TGTGCCAGCAGTCCCCCGACACCGCCGGCGTCCCACTACGAGCAGTACTTC. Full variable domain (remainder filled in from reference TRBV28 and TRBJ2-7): DVKVTQSSRYLVKRTGEKVFLECVQDMDHENMFWYRQDPGLGLRLIYFSYDVKMKEKGDIPEGYSVSREKKERFSLILESASTNQTSMYLCASSPPTPPASHYEQYFGPGTRLTVT.

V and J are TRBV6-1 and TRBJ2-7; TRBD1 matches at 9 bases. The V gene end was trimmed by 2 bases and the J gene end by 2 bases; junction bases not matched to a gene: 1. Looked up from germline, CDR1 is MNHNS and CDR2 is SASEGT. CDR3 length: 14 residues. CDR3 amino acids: CASSERDRAYEQYF. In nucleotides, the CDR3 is TGTGCCAGCAGTGAACGGGACAGGGCCTACGAGCAGTACTTC.

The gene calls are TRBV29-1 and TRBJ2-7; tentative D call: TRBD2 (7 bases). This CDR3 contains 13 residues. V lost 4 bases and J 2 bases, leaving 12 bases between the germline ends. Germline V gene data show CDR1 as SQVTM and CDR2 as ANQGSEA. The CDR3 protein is CSVGGGGPYEQYF. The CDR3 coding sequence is TGCAGCGTTGGGGGGGGCGGACCCTACGAGCAGTACTTC.

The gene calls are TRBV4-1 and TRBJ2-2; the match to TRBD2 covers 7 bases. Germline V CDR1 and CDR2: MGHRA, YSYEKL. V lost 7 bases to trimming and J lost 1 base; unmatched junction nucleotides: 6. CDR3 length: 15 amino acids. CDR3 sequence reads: CASKVRGGNTGELFF. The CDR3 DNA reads TGCGCCAGCAAGGTCCGCGGGGGGAACACCGGGGAGCTGTTTTTT.

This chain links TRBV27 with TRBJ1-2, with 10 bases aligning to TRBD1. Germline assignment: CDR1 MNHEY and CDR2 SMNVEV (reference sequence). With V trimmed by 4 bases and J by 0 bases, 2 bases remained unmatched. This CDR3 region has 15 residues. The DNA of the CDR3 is TGTGCCAGCAGTTATGGACAGGGGGCTAACTATGGCTACACCTTC. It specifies CASSYGQGANYGYTF.

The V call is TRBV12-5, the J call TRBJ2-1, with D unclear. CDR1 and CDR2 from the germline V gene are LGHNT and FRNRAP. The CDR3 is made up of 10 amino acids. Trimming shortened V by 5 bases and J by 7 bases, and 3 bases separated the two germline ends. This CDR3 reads CASGPNEQFF. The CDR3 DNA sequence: TGTGCTAGTGGTCCGAATGAGCAGTTCTTC. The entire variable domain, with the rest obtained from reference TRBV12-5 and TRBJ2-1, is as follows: DARVTQTPRHKVTEMGQEVTMRCQPILGHNTVFWYRQTMMQGLELLAYFRNRAPLDDSGMPKDRFSAEMPDATLATLKIQPSEPRDSAVYFCASGPNEQFFGPGTRLTVL.

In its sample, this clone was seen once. The CDR3 DNA follows: TGTGCCAGCAGTTACTCGGGTAGAGGGCTGAGCTCCTACAATGAGCAGTTCTTC. Amino acid sequence: CASSYSGRGLSSYNEQFF. The V gene is TRBV6-2 or TRBV6-3, the J gene TRBJ2-1, with D possibly being TRBD2 (5 bases). Germline V CDR1 and CDR2: MNHEY, SVGEGT. V lost 0 bases, J lost 0 bases, and 15 bases lay in between. The CDR3 spans 18 residues.

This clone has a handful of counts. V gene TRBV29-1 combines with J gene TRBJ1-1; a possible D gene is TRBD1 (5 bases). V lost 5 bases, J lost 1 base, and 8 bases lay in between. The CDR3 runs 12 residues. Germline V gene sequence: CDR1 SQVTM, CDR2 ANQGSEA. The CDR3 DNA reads TGCAGCGTTCATCAGGGGAACACTGAAGCTTTCTTT. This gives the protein CSVHQGNTEAFF. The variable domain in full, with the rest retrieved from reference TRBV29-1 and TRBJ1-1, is SAVISQKPSRDICQRGTSLTIQCQVDSQVTMMFWYRQQPGQSLTLIATANQGSEATYESGFVIDKFPISRPNLTFSTLTVSNMSPEDSSIYLCSVHQGNTEAFFGQGTRLTVV.

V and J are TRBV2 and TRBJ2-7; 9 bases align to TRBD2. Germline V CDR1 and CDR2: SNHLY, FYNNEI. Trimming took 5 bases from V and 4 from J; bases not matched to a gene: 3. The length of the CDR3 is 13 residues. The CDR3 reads CASSYSGSYEQYF. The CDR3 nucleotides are TGTGCCAGCAGTTATAGCGGGAGTTACGAGCAGTACTTC.

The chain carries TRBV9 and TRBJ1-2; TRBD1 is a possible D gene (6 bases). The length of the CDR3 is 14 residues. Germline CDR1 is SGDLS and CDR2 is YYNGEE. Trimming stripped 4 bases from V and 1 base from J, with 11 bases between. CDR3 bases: TGTGCCAGCAGCCCAGGACAGATTAACTATGGCTACACCTTC. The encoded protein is CASSPGQINYGYTF.

CDR3 amino acids: CASSPRTSGAWNEQFF. CDR3 DNA: TGTGCCAGCAGCCCGAGGACTAGCGGGGCCTGGAATGAGCAGTTCTTC. The rearrangement uses TRBV7-8 and TRBJ2-1; 12 bases align to TRBD2. V shed 5 bases and J 7 bases; nucleotides not matched to a gene: 9. Germline assignment: CDR1 SGHVS and CDR2 FQNEAQ. The CDR3 contains 16 residues. Based on the CDR3 plus reference TRBV7-8 and TRBJ2-1, the full variable domain is GAGVSQSPRYKVAKRGQDVALRCDPISGHVSLFWYQQALGQGPEFLTYFQNEAQLDKSGLPSDRFFAERPEGSVSTLKIQRTQQEDSAVYLCASSPRTSGAWNEQFFGPGTRLTVL.

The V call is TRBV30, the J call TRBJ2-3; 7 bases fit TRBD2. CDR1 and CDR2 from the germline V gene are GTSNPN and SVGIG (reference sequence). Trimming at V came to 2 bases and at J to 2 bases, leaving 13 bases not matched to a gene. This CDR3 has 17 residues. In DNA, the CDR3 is TGTGCCTGGAGTCCCTATGACCGGGGGGACGACACAGATACGCAGTATTTT. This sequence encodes CAWSPYDRGDDTDTQYF.

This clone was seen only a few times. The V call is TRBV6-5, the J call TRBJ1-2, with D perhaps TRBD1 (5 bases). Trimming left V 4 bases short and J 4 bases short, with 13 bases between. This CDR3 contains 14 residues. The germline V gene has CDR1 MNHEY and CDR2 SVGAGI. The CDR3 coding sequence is TGTGCCAGCAGTTCTGACAGTTACTCCTATGGCTACACCTTC. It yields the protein CASSSDSYSYGYTF.

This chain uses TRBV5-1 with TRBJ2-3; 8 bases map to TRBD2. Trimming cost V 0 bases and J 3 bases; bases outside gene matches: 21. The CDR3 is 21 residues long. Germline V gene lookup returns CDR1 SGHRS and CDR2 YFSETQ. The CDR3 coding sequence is TGCGCCAGCAGCTTGGCCCCACAAGAGCAAATACGGGAGGGCAGAACAGATACGCAGTATTTT. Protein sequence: CASSLAPQEQIREGRTDTQYF.

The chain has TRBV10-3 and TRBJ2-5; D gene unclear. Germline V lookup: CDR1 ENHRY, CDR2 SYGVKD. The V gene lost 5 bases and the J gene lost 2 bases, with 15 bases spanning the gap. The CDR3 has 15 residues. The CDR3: CAISPLRVGQETQYF. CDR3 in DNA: TGTGCCATCAGTCCGCTCCGGGTCGGACAAGAGACCCAGTACTTC.